The clone carrying this T cell receptor beta chain was observed a handful of times. This sample stems from a study of T-cell reconstitution after alpha-beta-depleted transplantation in children. Unique molecular identifiers were incorporated during preparation of the TCRbeta library. TCRdb analysed the PCR reads with MiXCR anew, one entry per CDR3 protein. The sample holds nearly 400,000 distinct CDR3 sequences, about a fifth seen once. The J segment lost 5 bases and the V segment lost 4 bases, leaving 0 bases of the junction unmatched. This CDR3 comprises 11 residues. Germline V CDR1 and CDR2: DFQATT, SNEGSKA (reference sequence).

The V call is TRBV20-1, the J call TRBJ1-2; 8 bases are shared with TRBD1. The source of this sequence is a human donor who donated a stem cell graft to a child with acute myeloid leukemia. The sample was PBMCs from the stem cell graft donor, taken from the stem cell graft. In nucleotides, the CDR3 is TGCAGTGCTAACAGGGGGTATGGCTACACCTTC. Amino acids: CSANRGYGYTF.